These 28 T cell receptor beta chains were sequenced from one sample in a study of patients and donors after allogeneic stem cell transplantation. TCRdb itself ran the RT-PCR reads through MiXCR, one entry per CDR3 protein. This table has a few hundred thousand distinct CDR3 sequences, 35% to 45% appearing once. Specimen: blood, either unsorted or a sorted T cell fraction (not recorded which). These receptors all come from a human donor who was either an allogeneic HSCT recipient or a stem cell or donor lymphocyte infusion donor (not recorded which). It is not recorded whose cells these are; they may come from a transplant donor.

In this sample, this clonotype turned up once. The rearrangement uses TRBV6-5 and TRBJ2-2; TRBD2 agrees at 12 bases. J was trimmed by 5 bases and V by 4 bases; bases with no gene match: 5. The CDR3 consists of 16 residues. CDR1 is MNHEY and CDR2 is SVGAGI in the germline V gene. The CDR3 is CASSSGLAGPTGELFF. CDR3 bases: TGTGCCAGCAGTTCGGGACTAGCGGGCCCAACCGGGGAGCTGTTTTTT.

The sample holds one count of this clonotype. The rearrangement uses TRBV7-2 and TRBJ2-3; 9 bases are shared with TRBD1. Per germline, CDR1 SGHTA and CDR2 FQGNSA. The CDR3 is 18 amino acids. With V trimmed by 5 bases and J by 0 bases, 12 bases remained unmatched. CDR3 in DNA: TGTGCCAGCAGCGTCCGGGACAGGGAGTTAACTAGCACAGATACGCAGTATTTT. Protein product: CASSVRDRELTSTDTQYF.

The genes are TRBV6-6 and TRBJ2-1, with a weak D call TRBD1 (6 bases). V shed 0 bases and J shed 4 bases, with 10 bases lying between them. Germline lookup yields CDR1 MNHNY and CDR2 SVGAGI (reference sequence). The CDR3 is 15 amino acids. The DNA for the CDR3 is TGTGCCAGCAGTTACTCTGGCAGGGGATACAATGAGCAGTTCTTC. It is translated as CASSYSGRGYNEQFF.

This clonotype was detected a few times. The rearrangement joins TRBV18 to TRBJ2-1; a possible D gene is TRBD1 (5 bases). The CDR3 length is 13 residues. Germline CDR1 and CDR2: KGHSH and LQKENI. Trimming stripped 0 bases from V and 15 bases from J, with 15 bases between. The CDR3 nucleotides read TGTGCCAGCTCACCACCTCTAGAAAGGGGCCTGTTCTTC. It is translated as CASSPPLERGLFF.

This rearrangement joins TRBV6-5 to TRBJ2-2, with D hard to call. The ends were cut back, 6 bases at V and 1 base at J, with 12 bases in the middle. Germline V gives CDR1 MNHEY, CDR2 SVGAGI. The CDR3 length is 15 residues. The DNA of the CDR3 is TGTGCCAGCAGCCCCCACAAAATGAACACCGGGGAGCTGTTTTTT. It translates to CASSPHKMNTGELFF.

The V and J genes are TRBV5-1 and TRBJ2-3; 7 bases are a match to TRBD1. Trimming at V came to 4 bases and at J to 4 bases, leaving 3 bases not matched to a gene. CDR1 is SGHRS and CDR2 is YFSETQ in the germline V gene. This CDR3 spans 13 amino acids. The CDR3 DNA is TGCGCCAGCAGCATAGGGGGCTCAGATACGCAGTATTTT. This encodes CASSIGGSDTQYF.

This clonotype was seen a handful of times. This chain connects TRBV4-1 to TRBJ1-1; 8 nucleotides agree with TRBD1. This CDR3 has 17 amino acids. Per germline, CDR1 MGHRA and CDR2 YSYEKL. V lost 4 bases, J lost 1 base, and 11 bases stayed unmatched. In DNA form, the CDR3 reads TGCGCCAGCAGCCCGACAGGGGTTCTCTCTACGAACACTGAAGCTTTCTTT. Translated: CASSPTGVLSTNTEAFF.

The V gene is TRBV29-1, the J gene TRBJ1-1, with D maybe TRBD1 (5 bases). CDR3 length: 13 residues. Between the trimmed V and J ends, which lost 4 bases and 1 base, there was a span of 10 bases. Looked up from germline, CDR1 is SQVTM and CDR2 is ANQGSEA. The CDR3 spells CSVGLGGNTEAFF. In DNA form, the CDR3 reads TGCAGCGTTGGATTGGGGGGGAACACTGAAGCTTTCTTT.

The V call is TRBV25-1, the J call TRBJ1-4; 10 bases align to TRBD1. The ends lost 6 bases at V and 8 bases at J; junction bases unmatched: 6. Germline CDR1 MGHDK, CDR2 SYGVNS. The CDR3 sequence is 14 residues long. CDR3 nucleotide sequence: TGTGCCAGCAGCTACGGGACAGGGGAGGAAAAACTGTTTTTT. It codes for CASSYGTGEEKLFF.

The chain employs TRBV5-5 and TRBJ2-7; the match to TRBD1 covers 8 bases. V lost 2 bases to trimming and J lost 4 bases; unmatched junction nucleotides: 11. CDR1 is SGHKS and CDR2 is YYEKEE in the germline V gene (reference sequence). The CDR3 totals 16 residues. The CDR3 DNA is TGTGCCAGCAGCTTCGGACAGGGCCTATTTTCTTACGAGCAGTACTTC. Residues: CASSFGQGLFSYEQYF.

This chain connects TRBV28 to TRBJ2-5; the D is unclear. This CDR3 has 12 residues. Germline V gene sequence: CDR1 MDHEN, CDR2 SYDVKM. V was cut by 3 bases and J by 4 bases, with 6 bases left in between. The CDR3 sequence is CASSLYGETQYF. CDR3 in DNA: TGTGCCAGCAGTTTGTACGGAGAGACCCAGTACTTC. Full variable domain (missing parts from reference TRBV28 and TRBJ2-5): DVKVTQSSRYLVKRTGEKVFLECVQDMDHENMFWYRQDPGLGLRLIYFSYDVKMKEKGDIPEGYSVSREKKERFSLILESASTNQTSMYLCASSLYGETQYFGPGTRLLVL.

This clonotype has only a few counts. The rearrangement joins TRBV7-9 to TRBJ2-2, with D unresolved. The germline gives CDR1 SEHNR, CDR2 FQNEAQ (reference sequence). The CDR3 extends over 15 amino acids. V was shortened by 0 bases and J by 7 bases, with 12 bases between the two germline ends. CDR3 bases: TGTGCCAGCAGCTTAGCCATGGCCATGGGCGGGGAGCTGTTTTTT. Translating it yields CASSLAMAMGGELFF. Based on the CDR3 plus reference TRBV7-9 and TRBJ2-2, the full variable domain is DTGVSQNPRHKITKRGQNVTFRCDPISEHNRLYWYRQTLGQGPEFLTYFQNEAQLEKSRLLSDRFSAERPKGSFSTLEIQRTEQGDSAMYLCASSLAMAMGGELFFGEGSRLTVL.

This clonotype came up a few times. The chain joins TRBV29-1 to TRBJ1-1, with D unresolved. The CDR3 extends over 11 amino acids. Germline CDR1 SQVTM, CDR2 ANQGSEA. Trimming shortened V by 4 bases and J by 8 bases, and 11 bases separated the two germline ends. CDR3 loop: CSVGAAREAFF. CDR3 DNA sequence: TGCAGCGTTGGGGCGGCGAGAGAAGCTTTCTTT.

V and J are TRBV28 and TRBJ1-4; D is undetermined. Looked up from germline, CDR1 is MDHEN and CDR2 is SYDVKM. Trimming stripped 2 bases from V and 10 bases from J, with 14 bases between. CDR3 length equals 14 residues. DNA for the CDR3: TGTGCCAGCAGTTTAAACCCGCTAGTTGGAAAACTGTTTTTT. Encoded protein: CASSLNPLVGKLFF.

This sequence joins TRBV24-1 and TRBJ2-2; 10 bases fit TRBD1. The CDR3 covers 17 residues. The germline V gene encodes CDR1 KGHDR and CDR2 SFDVKD. The V gene end was trimmed by 3 bases and the J gene end by 0 bases; junction bases not matched to a gene: 3. The CDR3 DNA reads as TGTGCCACCAGTGATCTGACAGGGGGCGCGAACACCGGGGAGCTGTTTTTT. Protein sequence: CATSDLTGGANTGELFF.

V gene TRBV5-6 combines with J gene TRBJ2-7; TRBD1 might be the D (5 bases). V lost 1 base and J 5 bases, leaving 13 bases between the germline ends. Germline-derived CDR1 and CDR2 are SGHDT and YYEEEE. The CDR3 spans 14 residues. In DNA form, the CDR3 reads TGTGCCAGCAGCTTGCTTCAGGGCCGTGACGAGCAGTACTTC. Its translation: CASSLLQGRDEQYF.

The chain uses TRBV7-9 and TRBJ2-3; maybe TRBD2 (6 bases). CDR1 is SEHNR and CDR2 is FQNEAQ in the germline V gene (reference sequence). This CDR3 spans 13 amino acids. V was pared by 1 base and J by 9 bases, with 11 bases between. The CDR3 bases are TGTGCCAGCAGCTTAGAGGGCGGGGTGACGCAGTATTTT. This sequence encodes CASSLEGGVTQYF.

The genes are TRBV20-1 and TRBJ1-5, with a tentative D call TRBD1 (5 bases). Germline V gene data show CDR1 as DFQATT and CDR2 as SNEGSKA (reference sequence). The CDR3 totals 15 residues. The V and J ends lost 4 bases and 1 base respectively, with 14 bases between them. CDR3 sequence reads: CSANGGGMSNQPQHF. The CDR3 DNA sequence: TGCAGTGCTAACGGGGGAGGTATGAGCAATCAGCCCCAGCATTTT.

This clonotype was observed a handful of times. The genes are TRBV5-6 and TRBJ1-1; no clear D gene. The CDR3 contains 13 residues. V lost 7 bases and J 0 bases, leaving 10 bases between the germline ends. Germline CDR1 reads SGHDT; CDR2 reads YYEEEE. This chain's CDR3 is CASHTLMNTEAFF. Written as DNA, the CDR3 is TGTGCCAGCCACACGCTGATGAACACTGAAGCTTTCTTT.

This clonotype has only a few counts. V is TRBV10-3 and J is TRBJ1-3; D gene ambiguous. V lost 0 bases, J lost 2 bases, and 14 bases lay in between. The CDR3 has 17 residues. CDR1 and CDR2 from the germline V gene are ENHRY and SYGVKD. This chain's CDR3 is CAISESKARGTGNTIYF. The CDR3 coding sequence is TGTGCCATCAGTGAGTCTAAGGCCCGGGGAACTGGAAACACCATATATTTT.

The V and J genes are TRBV25-1 and TRBJ2-7; D ambiguous. Germline values: CDR1 MGHDK, CDR2 SYGVNS. The CDR3 covers 16 residues. The V and J ends lost 4 bases and 0 bases respectively, with 16 bases between them. CDR3: CASSGSDLQISYEQYF. CDR3 nucleotides: TGTGCCAGCAGTGGATCCGACTTACAGATCTCCTACGAGCAGTACTTC.

The chain has TRBV10-3 and TRBJ2-1, with D unresolved. Germline lookup yields CDR1 ENHRY and CDR2 SYGVKD. Trimming pared 5 bases from V and 12 bases from J, leaving 14 bases between. The CDR3 contains 12 residues. The CDR3 reads CAISSLLFPQFF. The CDR3 nucleotides read TGTGCCATCAGTTCACTCCTCTTTCCGCAGTTCTTC.

The chain uses TRBV12-3 or TRBV12-4 and TRBJ1-1; a possible D gene is TRBD1 (6 bases). The ends were cut back, 6 bases at V and 2 bases at J, with 16 bases in the middle. This CDR3 contains 15 residues. Written as DNA, the CDR3 is TGTGCCAGCAGCAAAACCCCGGGGGCTAACACTGAAGCTTTCTTT. Its translation: CASSKTPGANTEAFF.

A few counts support this clonotype. J is TRBJ1-4 and V is TRBV12-3 or TRBV12-4; D possibly corresponds to TRBD1 (6 bases). The V gene lost 5 bases and the J gene lost 4 bases, with 8 bases spanning the gap. The CDR3 has 13 amino acids. CDR3 coding DNA: TGTGCCAGCAGTCTGGACAGTAATGAAAAACTGTTTTTT. This translates into CASSLDSNEKLFF.

The chain has TRBV28 and TRBJ1-1, with D perhaps matching TRBD1 (6 bases). V lost 7 bases and J lost 0, with 15 bases in between. The germline CDR1 and CDR2 sequences are MDHEN and SYDVKM. The CDR3 has 15 amino acids. CDR3 nucleotide sequence: TGTGCCAGCAATCCTAGGGGGTTGATGAACACTGAAGCTTTCTTT. This translates into CASNPRGLMNTEAFF.

There are a few counts of this clonotype. The chain recombines TRBV27 with TRBJ1-2; the D is unclear. V lost 3 bases and J lost 8, with 10 bases in between. The CDR3 consists of 12 residues. Germline V gene sequence: CDR1 MNHEY, CDR2 SMNVEV (reference sequence). The CDR3 sequence is CASSFRGEGYTF. CDR3 nucleotide sequence: TGTGCCAGCAGTTTTCGGGGTGAGGGCTACACCTTC.

The V and J genes are TRBV5-1 and TRBJ2-2; 8 bases line up with TRBD2. The germline gives CDR1 SGHRS, CDR2 YFSETQ. The CDR3 has 14 amino acids. V was clipped by 4 bases and J by 9 bases; unmatched bases: 8. Written as DNA, the CDR3 is TGCGCCAGCAGCACGGGACTAGTACCCCGGGAGCTGTTTTTT. It yields the protein CASSTGLVPRELFF.

This clonotype turned up a few times. The V and J genes are TRBV5-1 and TRBJ1-1, with 8 bases aligning to TRBD1. With 0 bases clipped from V and 5 bases from J, the junction kept 3 bases outside the gene matches. There are 14 residues in the CDR3. CDR1 is SGHRS, CDR2 YFSETQ, per germline. The CDR3: CASSLGQGATEAFF. CDR3 in DNA: TGCGCCAGCAGCTTGGGCCAGGGGGCTACTGAAGCTTTCTTT.